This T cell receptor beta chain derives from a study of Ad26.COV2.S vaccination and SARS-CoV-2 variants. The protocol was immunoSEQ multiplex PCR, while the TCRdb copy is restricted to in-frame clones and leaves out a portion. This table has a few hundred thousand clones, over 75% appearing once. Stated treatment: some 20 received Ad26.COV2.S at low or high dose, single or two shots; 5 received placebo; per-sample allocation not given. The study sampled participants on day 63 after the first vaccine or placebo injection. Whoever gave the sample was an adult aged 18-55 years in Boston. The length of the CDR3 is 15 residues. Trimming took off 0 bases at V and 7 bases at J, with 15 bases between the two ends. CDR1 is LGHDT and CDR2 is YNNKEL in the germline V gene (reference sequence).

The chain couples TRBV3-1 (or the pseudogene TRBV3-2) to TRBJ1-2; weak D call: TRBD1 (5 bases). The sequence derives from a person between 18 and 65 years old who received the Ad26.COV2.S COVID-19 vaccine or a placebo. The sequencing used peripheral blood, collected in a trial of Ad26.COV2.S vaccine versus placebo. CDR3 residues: CASSQDISGRGGYTF. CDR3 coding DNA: TGTGCCAGCAGCCAAGATATTTCAGGGAGGGGTGGCTACACCTTC.